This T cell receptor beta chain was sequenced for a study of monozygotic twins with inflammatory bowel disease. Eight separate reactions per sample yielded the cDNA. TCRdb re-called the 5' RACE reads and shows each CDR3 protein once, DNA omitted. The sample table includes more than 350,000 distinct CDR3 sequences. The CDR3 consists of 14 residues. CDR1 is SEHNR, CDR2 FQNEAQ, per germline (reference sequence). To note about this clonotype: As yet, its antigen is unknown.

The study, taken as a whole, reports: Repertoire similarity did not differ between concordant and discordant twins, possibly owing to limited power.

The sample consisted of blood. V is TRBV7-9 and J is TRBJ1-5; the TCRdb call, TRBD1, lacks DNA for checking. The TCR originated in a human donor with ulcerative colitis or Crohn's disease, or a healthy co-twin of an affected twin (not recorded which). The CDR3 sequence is CASSMAGGRQPQHF.